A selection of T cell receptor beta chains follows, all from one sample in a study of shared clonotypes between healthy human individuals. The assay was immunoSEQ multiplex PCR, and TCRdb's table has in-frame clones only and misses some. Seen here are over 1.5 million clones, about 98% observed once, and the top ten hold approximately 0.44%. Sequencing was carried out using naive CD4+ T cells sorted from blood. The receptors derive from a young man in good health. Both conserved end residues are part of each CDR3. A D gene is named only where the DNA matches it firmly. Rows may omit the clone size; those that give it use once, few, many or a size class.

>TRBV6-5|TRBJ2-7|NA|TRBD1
CASRGQGVFYEQYF
TGTGCCAGCAGGGGACAGGGTGTTTTCTACGAGCAGTACTTC
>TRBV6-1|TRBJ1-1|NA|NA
CASSYLKNTEAFF
TGTGCCAGCAGCTACTTGAAGAACACTGAAGCTTTCTTT
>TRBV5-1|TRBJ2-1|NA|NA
CASSPGKGEQFF
TGCGCCAGCAGCCCTGGCAAGGGGGAGCAGTTCTTC
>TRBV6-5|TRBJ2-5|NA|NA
CASSLAQRGETQYF
TGTGCCAGCAGTCTAGCACAGAGGGGGGAGACCCAGTACTTC
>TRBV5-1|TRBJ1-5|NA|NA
CASSLAGIDQPQHF
TGCGCCAGCAGCTTGGCCGGGATTGATCAGCCCCAGCATTTT
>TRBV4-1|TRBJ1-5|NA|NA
CASSQLLGNQPQHF
TGCGCCAGCAGCCAACTATTGGGGAATCAGCCCCAGCATTTT
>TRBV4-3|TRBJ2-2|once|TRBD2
CASSHIAGGPTGELFF
TGCGCCAGCAGCCACATAGCGGGAGGGCCTACCGGGGAGCTGTTTTTT
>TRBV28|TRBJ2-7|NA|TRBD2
CASRPTRTSGYEQYF
TGTGCCAGCAGACCTACCCGGACTAGCGGCTACGAGCAGTACTTC
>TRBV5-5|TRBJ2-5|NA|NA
CASSSQGEETQYF
TGTGCCAGCAGCTCCCAGGGAGAAGAGACCCAGTACTTC
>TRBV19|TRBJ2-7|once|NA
CASGGDEQYF
TGTGCCAGTGGGGGAGACGAGCAGTACTTC
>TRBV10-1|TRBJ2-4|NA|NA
CASSESGNKNIQYF
TGCGCCAGCAGTGAGTCCGGGAACAAAAACATTCAGTACTTC
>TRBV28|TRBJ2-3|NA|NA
CASSLLSGAHTQYF
TGTGCCAGCAGTTTATTATCGGGTGCGCATACGCAGTATTTT
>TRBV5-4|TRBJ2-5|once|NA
CASSYLARDEETQYF
TGTGCCAGCAGCTACCTCGCGCGGGATGAAGAGACCCAGTACTTC
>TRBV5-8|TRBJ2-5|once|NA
CASSWNRRIEETQYF
TGTGCCAGCAGCTGGAATCGGCGGATCGAAGAGACCCAGTACTTC